The 9 T cell receptor beta chains below all came from one sample that was sequenced in a study of graft-versus-host responses after intestinal transplantation (dated by TCRdb to the early 2020s). Libraries were made using the immunoSEQ multiplex PCR assay. TCRdb carries this immuneACCESS record with in-frame sequences only. Its versions omit some clonotypes, under half of them owing to an unresolved V gene in the studies checked, with the rest unexplained. The sample has 99,000 or so clones on record, around 86% of them singletons. The ten largest clonotypes hold roughly 1.4% of the sample. Sequencing used PBMCs, obtained 255 days after intestinal transplant. All receptors derive from a human patient who received an intestinal transplant, so some T cells may come from the graft donor.

The chain couples TRBV7-9 to TRBJ2-1, with 11 bases that match TRBD1. The CDR3 contains 16 residues. Germline V gene sequence: CDR1 SEHNR, CDR2 FQNEAQ (reference sequence). V shed 5 bases and J 8 bases; nucleotides not matched to a gene: 11. The CDR3 sequence: CASSLDRDRGLDEQFF. The CDR3 DNA sequence: TGTGCCAGCAGCCTAGACCGGGACAGGGGGTTGGATGAGCAGTTCTTC.

The chain joins TRBV4-1 to TRBJ2-1, with 7 nucleotides matching TRBD2. CDR1 and CDR2 (germline): MGHRA, YSYEKL. Trimming removed 1 base from V and 7 bases from J; junction bases left unmatched: 7. The CDR3 is made up of 15 amino acids. The CDR3 here is CASSQGTTSMNEQFF. CDR3 nucleotide sequence: TGCGCCAGCAGCCAAGGAACGACTAGCATGAATGAGCAGTTCTTC.

The chain joins TRBV29-1 to TRBJ1-1; tentative D call: TRBD1 (6 bases). This CDR3 contains 13 residues. V was shortened by 3 bases and J by 0 bases, with 8 bases between the two germline ends. The germline gives CDR1 SQVTM, CDR2 ANQGSEA. The CDR3 reads CSVDGQMNTEAFF. CDR3 DNA sequence: TGCAGCGTTGACGGACAGATGAACACTGAAGCTTTCTTT.

Note on this clone: Other DNA sequences in this sample translate to the same CDR3. The chain recombines TRBV6-1 with TRBJ2-7; 7 positions match TRBD1. There are 12 residues in the CDR3. Trimming cost V 4 bases and J 3 bases; bases outside gene matches: 0. From germline, CDR1 is MNHNS and CDR2 SASEGT. The CDR3 is CASSGQGYEQYF. As DNA, the CDR3 is TGTGCCAGCAGTGGACAGGGCTACGAGCAGTACTTC.

In this sample, this clone turned up a few times. The chain employs TRBV7-7 and TRBJ2-7, with 9 bases identical to TRBD1. The germline V gene has CDR1 SSHAT and CDR2 FNYEAQ (reference sequence). The CDR3 sequence is 15 residues long. This CDR3 reads CASRGGTGLIYEQYF. The CDR3 DNA reads TGTGCTAGCCGAGGGGGGACAGGGCTTATCTACGAGCAGTACTTC.

The chain carries TRBV28 and TRBJ1-2; a possible D gene is TRBD1 (6 bases). The CDR3 sequence is 14 residues long. Germline assignment: CDR1 MDHEN and CDR2 SYDVKM. V was clipped by 8 bases and J by 5 bases, with 18 bases between them. CDR3 DNA sequence: TGTGCCAGCGGCCTCGCCAGGGGTCGTTATGGCTACACCTTC. Protein: CASGLARGRYGYTF.

The rearrangement links TRBV23-1 to TRBJ2-7, with D perhaps matching TRBD1 (5 bases). TRBV23-1 is flagged as an ORF with uncertain function. The CDR3 consists of 15 residues. V lost 1 base and J 4 bases, leaving 14 bases between the germline ends. CDR3 region: CASSQFSRVRYEQYF. CDR3 nucleotide sequence: TGCGCCAGCAGTCAATTCTCCAGGGTTAGATACGAGCAGTACTTC.

The chain combines TRBV4-1 with TRBJ2-7; TRBD2 matches at 7 bases. Trimming removed 1 base from V and 2 bases from J; junction bases left unmatched: 2. The CDR3 covers 14 residues. Germline V gene sequence: CDR1 MGHRA, CDR2 YSYEKL. The CDR3 loop is CASSQGGGPYEQYF. CDR3 sequence (DNA): TGCGCCAGCAGCCAAGGGGGAGGGCCCTACGAGCAGTACTTC.

This chain joins TRBV28 and TRBJ2-3; no reliable D call. Per germline, CDR1 MDHEN and CDR2 SYDVKM. The V end lost 9 bases, the J end lost 6 bases, and 16 bases lay between the germline ends. The CDR3 contains 13 residues. CDR3 in amino acids: CASLGLAPDTQYF. DNA for the CDR3: TGTGCCAGTTTGGGCCTCGCCCCGGATACGCAGTATTTT.